A selection of T cell receptor beta chains follows, all from one sample in a study of glioma-infiltrating T cells. TCRdb reprocessed the multiplex PCR reads via MiXCR and lists one record per CDR3 protein. In the table there are approximately 120,000 distinct CDR3 sequences, less than 30% of which are singletons. The sequencing input was glioma tissue, nonneoplastic brain tissue, or PBMCs (not recorded which). These receptors came from a human donor with low-grade glioma or glioblastoma, undergoing nonglioma brain surgery, or in good health (not recorded which). Both conserved end residues are part of each CDR3. A D gene is named only where the DNA matches it firmly. Clone size is not always given. Where it is, it says once, few, many or a class for expanded clones.

>.|TRBJ1-5|many|TRBV18
TGTGCCAGCTCATCCGGACAACGCAATCAGCCCCAGCATTTT
CASSSGQRNQPQHF
>TRBD2|TRBJ2-7|many|TRBV6-2/TRBV6-3
TGTGCCAGCAGCCTAGCGGGAGGTTACTACGAGCAGTACTTC
CASSLAGGYYEQYF
>.|TRBJ2-1|.|TRBV28
TGTGCCAGCAGTTTAGGGCAACCCTACAATGAGCAGTTCTTC
CASSLGQPYNEQFF
>.|TRBJ1-5|many|TRBV28
TGTGCCAGCAATCGGCCCCATAGCAATCAGCCCCAGCATTTT
CASNRPHSNQPQHF
>TRBD1|TRBJ2-1|many|TRBV20-1
TGCAGCACGACAGGGTATTCCTACAATGAGCAGTTCTTC
CSTTGYSYNEQFF
>.|TRBJ2-7|many|TRBV6-5
TGTGCCAGCAGTTACTCGAATTACGAGCAGTACTTC
CASSYSNYEQYF
>TRBD2|TRBJ2-3|many|TRBV7-2
TGTGCCAGCAGCTTAGGTCCGGGAGGAGGCACAGATACGCAGTATTTT
CASSLGPGGGTDTQYF
>.|TRBJ1-1|many|TRBV28
TGTGCCAGCAGTACTTCCCCACCCCGCTACACTGAAGCTTTCTTT
CASSTSPPRYTEAFF
>TRBD2|TRBJ2-3|many|TRBV7-2
TGTGCCAGCAGCCCGCGGACTAGCGGGAGGGTTTTATATACGCAGTATTTT
CASSPRTSGRVLYTQYF
>.|TRBJ1-1|many|TRBV7-9
TGTGCCAGCTCCGGACGGCGGAACACTGAAGCTTTCTTT
CASSGRRNTEAFF
>.|TRBJ1-5|many|TRBV6-2/TRBV6-3
TGTGCCAGCACCCACTGGGGTAGGAGCAATCAGCCCCAGCATTTT
CASTHWGRSNQPQHF
>TRBD2|TRBJ2-3|once|TRBV4-3
TGCGTTAGCAGTGGGACGGGACTACAACCTAGCACGCAGTATTTT
CVSSGTGLQPSTQYF
>.|TRBJ2-5|many|TRBV5-1
TGCGCCAGCAGCCTTACGACAGTCCAAGAGACCCAGTACTTC
CASSLTTVQETQYF
>TRBD1|TRBJ1-2|many|TRBV28
TGTGCCAGCAGTTCACAACCGGGACAGGGAACTGCTGGCTACACCTTC
CASSSQPGQGTAGYTF
>TRBD1|TRBJ1-2|many|TRBV6-2/TRBV6-3
TGTGCCAGCAGTACAACCGGGACAGGGAACTATGGCTACACCTTC
CASSTTGTGNYGYTF
>.|TRBJ1-6|.|TRBV30
TGTGCCTGGAGTGTACGAGCGAATTCACCCCTCCACTTT
CAWSVRANSPLHF
>TRBD1|TRBJ1-3|many|TRBV4-2
TGTGCCAGCAGCGCAGGACAGGGGAGCTCTGGAAACACCATATATTTT
CASSAGQGSSGNTIYF
>TRBD2|TRBJ2-5|.|TRBV7-8
TGTGCCAGCACTGGGATGCTAGCGGGCTGGGGTGGAGAGACCCAGTACTTC
CASTGMLAGWGGETQYF
>.|TRBJ2-1|many|TRBV6-1
TGTGCCAGCCATAGGGGGAATGAGCAGTTCTTC
CASHRGNEQFF
>.|TRBJ2-1|many|TRBV20-1
TGCAGTGCTAGCGGACCGGGACTGTACAATGAGCAGTTCTTC
CSASGPGLYNEQFF
>.|TRBJ1-1|many|TRBV20-1
TGCAGTGCCTCCCCTCCCGCTGAAGCTTTCTTT
CSASPPAEAFF
>TRBD1|TRBJ2-5|many|TRBV2
TGTGCCAGCAGCGGGGACAGTCGGAAGACCCAGTACTTC
CASSGDSRKTQYF
>.|TRBJ1-1|many|TRBV18
TGTGCCAGCTCACCAACTACAGGGATACCTGAAGCTTTCTTT
CASSPTTGIPEAFF
>.|TRBJ1-2|many|TRBV18
TGTGCCAGCTCCTCCGATCTGGGACGGCGGTTGGCTAACTATGGCTACACCTTC
CASSSDLGRRLANYGYTF
>.|TRBJ1-2|many|TRBV28
TGTGCCGGGGGGGGGAGCCGAGTTAACTATGGCTACACCTTC
CAGGGSRVNYGYTF
>.|TRBJ1-1|many|TRBV2
TGTGCCAGCAGTGTGTCCCAGTTCCGACTTAACACTGAAGCTTTCTTT
CASSVSQFRLNTEAFF
>.|TRBJ2-3|many|TRBV7-6
TGTGCCAGCAGCTCTAGCCGTCTACCCACAGATACGCAGTATTTT
CASSSSRLPTDTQYF
>.|TRBJ1-5|many|TRBV18
TGTGCCAGCTCATCCAAACAGGGAAACAATCAGCCCCAGCATTTT
CASSSKQGNNQPQHF
>.|TRBJ1-1|many|TRBV12-3/TRBV12-4
TGTGCCAGCAGTTTTCAAGGGAACACTGAAGCTTTCTTT
CASSFQGNTEAFF
>.|TRBJ2-5|.|TRBV5-1
TGCGCCAGCAGCGAGCAGGGGAACCAGGAGACCCAGTACTTC
CASSEQGNQETQYF
>.|TRBJ2-7|many|TRBV20-1
TGCAGTGCTCCAGGGGAATCAACCTACGAGCAGTACTTC
CSAPGESTYEQYF
>TRBD1|TRBJ1-5|.|TRBV19
TGTGCCAGTAGTAAAGACAGGGGCACCAATCAGCCCCAGCATTTT
CASSKDRGTNQPQHF
>TRBD1|TRBJ1-1|many|TRBV15
TGTGCCACCAGCAGACAGGGGGCGGGCACTGAAGCTTTCTTT
CATSRQGAGTEAFF
>TRBD1|TRBJ2-1|many|TRBV20-1
TGCAGTCCGGGACAGCAATTCAACAATGAGCAGTTCTTC
CSPGQQFNNEQFF
>TRBD1|TRBJ2-7|.|TRBV28
TGTGCCAGCAGACACACGGGACAGGGGGCCCTTATCGAGCAGTACTTC
CASRHTGQGALIEQYF
>TRBD1|TRBJ2-7|few|TRBV4-3
TGCGCCAGCAGCCAAGAAGGCGGACAGGGGCTCCACGAGCAGTACTTC
CASSQEGGQGLHEQYF
>TRBD2|TRBJ2-1|many|TRBV20-1
TGCAGTGCTAGCGGGACTAGTTGGGAGCAGTTCTTC
CSASGTSWEQFF
>TRBD1|TRBJ2-4|many|TRBV20-1
TGCAGTGCTAGAGATATCCAGGGGGTAGCCAAAAACATTCAGTACTTC
CSARDIQGVAKNIQYF
>.|TRBJ1-6|.|TRBV27
TGTGCCAGCAGGTTTAGAAAGTCACCCCACCACTTT
CASRFRKSPHHF
>.|TRBJ2-7|.|TRBV29-1
TGCAGCGTTGGGGGAGGCCGTGGGTACGAGCAGTACTTC
CSVGGGRGYEQYF
>.|TRBJ1-4|many|TRBV2
TGTGCCAGCAAGGGGGGCACTAATGAAAAACTGTTTTTT
CASKGGTNEKLFF
>.|TRBJ2-2|many|TRBV7-2
TGTGCCAGCAGCTTAAATCCGGACACCGGGGAGCTGTTTTTT
CASSLNPDTGELFF
>.|TRBJ1-1|many|TRBV7-9
TGTGCCAGCAGCGGGGGGGCGGTGGACACTGAAGCTTTCTTT
CASSGGAVDTEAFF
>.|TRBJ1-1|many|TRBV20-1
TGCAGTGCTAGCAGTGCAAACACTGAAGCTTTCTTT
CSASSANTEAFF
>.|TRBJ2-1|once|TRBV7-9
TGTGTCAGCACTCTGAGGCGGGACCCCGGGAATGAGCAGTTCTTC
CVSTLRRDPGNEQFF
>TRBD2|TRBJ2-1|many|TRBV19
TGTGCCAGTAGTATGCCGCCGGGACTAGCGGGGCGCTCCTACAATGAGCAGTTCTTC
CASSMPPGLAGRSYNEQFF
>TRBD2|TRBJ2-3|.|TRBV6-1
TGTGCCAGCAATCTAGCGGGCACAGATACGCAGTATTTT
CASNLAGTDTQYF
>.|TRBJ1-5|many|TRBV6-2/TRBV6-3
TGTGCCAGCAGTCCGCGTTCGGGGAATAGCAATCAGCCCCAGCATTTT
CASSPRSGNSNQPQHF
>TRBD2|TRBJ2-3|many|TRBV28
TGTGCCAGCAGTCCAGGACTAGCGGGGGGCGGAGATACGCAGTATTTT
CASSPGLAGGGDTQYF
>TRBD2|TRBJ2-7|few|TRBV4-3
TGCGCCAGCAGCCACCTAGCGGGAGGAGGGGACGAGCAGTACTTC
CASSHLAGGGDEQYF
>.|TRBJ1-2|many|TRBV20-1
TGCAGTGCTGATCACCGGGGATTGGACTCCGGTGGCTACACCTTC
CSADHRGLDSGGYTF
>.|TRBJ1-2|.|TRBV20-1
TGCAGCGCTGGAATAGGGACGCCTTCTTACACCTTC
CSAGIGTPSYTF
>TRBD1|TRBJ2-3|many|TRBV27
TGTGCCAGCAGTGAACGGACAGGGACGGCAGATACGCAGTATTTT
CASSERTGTADTQYF
>.|TRBJ2-3|many|TRBV4-2
TGTGCCAGCAGCCAAGCAGCCCAGAGGGGCACAGATACGCAGTATTTT
CASSQAAQRGTDTQYF
>.|TRBJ1-2|few|TRBV9
TGTGCCAGCAGTGGAACGGGGAACTATGGCTACACCTTC
CASSGTGNYGYTF
>TRBD1|TRBJ2-2|many|TRBV5-1
TGCGCCAGCAAAGGACAGGGTCCCACCGGGGAGCTGTTTTTT
CASKGQGPTGELFF